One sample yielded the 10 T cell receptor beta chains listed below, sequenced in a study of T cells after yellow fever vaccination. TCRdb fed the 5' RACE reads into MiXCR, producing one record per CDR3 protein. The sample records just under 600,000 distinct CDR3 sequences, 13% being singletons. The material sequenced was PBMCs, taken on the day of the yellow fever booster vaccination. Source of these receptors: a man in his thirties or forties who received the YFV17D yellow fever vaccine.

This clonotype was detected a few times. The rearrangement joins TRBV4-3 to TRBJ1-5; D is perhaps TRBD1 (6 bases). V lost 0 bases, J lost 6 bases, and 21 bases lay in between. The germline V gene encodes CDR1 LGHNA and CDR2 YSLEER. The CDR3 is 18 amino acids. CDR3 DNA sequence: TGCGCCAGCAGCCAAGATCGGGGGGCGGGAGGGAGTTTTCAGCCCCAGCATTTT. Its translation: CASSQDRGAGGSFQPQHF.

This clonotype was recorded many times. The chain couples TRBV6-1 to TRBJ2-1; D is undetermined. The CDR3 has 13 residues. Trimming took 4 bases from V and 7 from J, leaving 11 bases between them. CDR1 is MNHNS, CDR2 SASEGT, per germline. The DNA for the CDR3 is TGTGCCAGCAGTGGCGAGTGGGGAAATGAGCAGTTCTTC. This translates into CASSGEWGNEQFF.

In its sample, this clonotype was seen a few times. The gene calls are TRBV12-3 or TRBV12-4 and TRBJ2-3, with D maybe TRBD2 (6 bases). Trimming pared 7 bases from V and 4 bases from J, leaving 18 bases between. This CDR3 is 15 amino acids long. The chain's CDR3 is CASTSPEGGADTQYF. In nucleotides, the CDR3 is TGTGCCAGCACCAGCCCAGAGGGAGGCGCAGATACGCAGTATTTT.

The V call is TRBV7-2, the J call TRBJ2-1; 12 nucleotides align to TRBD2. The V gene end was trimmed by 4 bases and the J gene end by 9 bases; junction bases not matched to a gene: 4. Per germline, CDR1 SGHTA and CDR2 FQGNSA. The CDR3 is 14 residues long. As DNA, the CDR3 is TGTGCCAGCAGCTGGACTAGCGGGACATTTGAGCAGTTCTTC. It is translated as CASSWTSGTFEQFF.

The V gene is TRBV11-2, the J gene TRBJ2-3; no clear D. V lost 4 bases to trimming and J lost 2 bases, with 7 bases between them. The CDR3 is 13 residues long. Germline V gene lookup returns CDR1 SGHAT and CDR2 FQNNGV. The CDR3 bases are TGTGCCAGCAGCTATATTAACACAGATACGCAGTATTTT. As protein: CASSYINTDTQYF.

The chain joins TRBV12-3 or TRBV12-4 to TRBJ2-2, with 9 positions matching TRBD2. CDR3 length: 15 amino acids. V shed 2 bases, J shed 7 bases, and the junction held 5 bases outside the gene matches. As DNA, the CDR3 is TGTGCCAGCAGTTTAATTAGCGGGAGCGGCGGGGAGCTGTTTTTT. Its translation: CASSLISGSGGELFF.

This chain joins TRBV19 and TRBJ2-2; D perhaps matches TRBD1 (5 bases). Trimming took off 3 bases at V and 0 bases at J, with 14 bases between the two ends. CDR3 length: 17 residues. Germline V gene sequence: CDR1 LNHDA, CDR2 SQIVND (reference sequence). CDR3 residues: CASSIGWGRTNTGELFF. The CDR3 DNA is TGTGCCAGTAGTATTGGGTGGGGCCGAACGAACACCGGGGAGCTGTTTTTT.

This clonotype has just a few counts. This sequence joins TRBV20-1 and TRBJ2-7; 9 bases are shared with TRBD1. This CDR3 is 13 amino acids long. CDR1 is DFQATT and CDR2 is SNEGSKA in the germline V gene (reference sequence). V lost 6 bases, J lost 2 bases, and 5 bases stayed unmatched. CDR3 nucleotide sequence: TGCAGTGCCGCGGACAGGGGCCCCTACGAGCAGTACTTC. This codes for CSAADRGPYEQYF.

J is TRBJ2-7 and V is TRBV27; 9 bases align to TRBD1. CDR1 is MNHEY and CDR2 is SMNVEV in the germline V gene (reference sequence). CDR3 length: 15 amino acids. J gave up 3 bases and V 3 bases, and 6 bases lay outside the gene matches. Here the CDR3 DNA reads TGTGCCAGCAGTTTTCTGGGACAGGGAGGCTACGAGCAGTACTTC. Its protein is CASSFLGQGGYEQYF.

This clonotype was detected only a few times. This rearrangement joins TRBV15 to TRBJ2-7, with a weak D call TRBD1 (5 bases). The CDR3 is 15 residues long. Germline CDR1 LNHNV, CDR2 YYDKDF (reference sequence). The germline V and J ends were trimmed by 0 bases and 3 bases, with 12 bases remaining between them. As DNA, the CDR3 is TGTGCCACCAGCAGAGATCAAGGGGCCAGCTACGAGCAGTACTTC. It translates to CATSRDQGASYEQYF.